This TCR beta chain is from a study of response to subunit inactivated influenza vaccine. The CDR3 runs to 15 residues. With V trimmed by 8 bases and J by 0 bases, 9 bases remained unmatched. Looked up from germline, CDR1 is MNHEY and CDR2 is SVGEGT. Notes on the study in general: Authors suggested few new T cells are recruited by each seasonal influenza vaccination.

MiXCR was run by TCRdb on the RT-PCR reads, yielding one entry per CDR3 protein. The sample has 700,000 to 900,000 distinct CDR3 sequences, 21% seen once; the top ten hold roughly 10%. About this clonotype: Its cognate antigen is unknown.

The receptor was isolated from a middle-aged man who received an inactivated influenza vaccine. The chain carries TRBV6-2 or TRBV6-3 and TRBJ2-7; TRBD1 matches at 8 bases. Sequences were derived from PBMCs from blood, sampled 5 days after vaccination. The CDR3 reads CASGTRTGTSYEQYF. In nucleotides, the CDR3 is TGTGCCAGCGGGACCCGGACAGGGACCTCCTACGAGCAGTACTTC.